The clone carrying this T cell receptor beta chain was seen only a few times. Each CDR3 protein gets one entry after TCRdb re-called the RT-PCR reads with MiXCR. Here the sample spans about 700,000 distinct CDR3 sequences, around 14% being singletons. V dropped 4 bases and J dropped 4 bases, with 7 bases sitting between them. The CDR3 has 13 residues. This rearrangement joins TRBV12-3 or TRBV12-4 to TRBJ1-4; D perhaps matches TRBD1 (6 bases). The specimen sequenced was memory CD4+ T cells from blood. This TCR derives from a female donor in good health, serving as a healthy control. This chain's CDR3 is CASSWGHNEKLFF. DNA for the CDR3: TGTGCCAGCAGTTGGGGACATAATGAAAAACTGTTTTTT.